These 8 T cell receptor beta chains were all obtained from the same sample, sequenced in a study of PD-L1 blockade in urothelial cancer. Produced via immunoSEQ multiplex PCR; TCRdb's table is partial and in-frame only. The sample lists approximately 100,000 clones; 80% to 90% were seen once. Noted time point: pretreatment peripheral blood. Specimen: PBMCs, collected around atezolizumab (anti-PD-L1) treatment. Receptors originate from a woman of 80 years or more with urothelial cancer.

The chain recombines TRBV5-1 with TRBJ2-1; the match to TRBD2 covers 12 bases. The CDR3 is 16 residues long. The germline gives CDR1 SGHRS, CDR2 YFSETQ. Losses at the gene ends were 8 bases for V and 5 bases for J; bases not matched to a gene: 11. The CDR3: CASGTGTSGSHNEQFF. The DNA of the CDR3 is TGCGCCAGTGGGACCGGGACTAGCGGGTCCCACAATGAGCAGTTCTTC.

The chain has TRBV11-2 and TRBJ2-7; tentatively, D is TRBD1 (6 bases). Germline CDR1 is SGHAT and CDR2 is FQNNGV. The CDR3 covers 14 residues. Trimming removed 5 bases from V and 4 bases from J, with 15 bases in between. CDR3: CASSLNQGQYEQYF. CDR3 in DNA: TGTGCCAGCAGCCTGAATCAAGGACAGTACGAGCAGTACTTC.

Of note for this clone: Likely a read error: the CDR3 ends without its conserved phenylalanine or tryptophan. V and J are TRBV18 and TRBJ2-3; 8 bases line up with TRBD2. Trimming took 3 bases from V and 4 from J; bases not matched to a gene: 6. This CDR3 has 15 amino acids. CDR1 and CDR2 from the germline V gene are KGHSH and LQKENI. The CDR3 is CASSPSGRGADTQYC. The CDR3 bases are TGTGCCAGCTCACCCTCCGGGAGGGGCGCAGATACGCAGTATTGT.

This clone came up a few times. The V gene is TRBV7-9, the J gene TRBJ2-7; D not resolved. This CDR3 contains 12 residues. Germline V lookup: CDR1 SEHNR, CDR2 FQNEAQ (reference sequence). The ends were cut back, 1 base at V and 5 bases at J, with 6 bases in the middle. The CDR3 reads CASSLGPNEQYF. The CDR3 coding sequence is TGTGCCAGCAGCTTAGGGCCCAACGAGCAGTACTTC.

V is TRBV2 and J is TRBJ1-1; 8 positions agree with TRBD1. The germline V gene has CDR1 SNHLY and CDR2 FYNNEI. V lost 3 bases and J lost 8; bases outside the gene matches: 8. This CDR3 has 14 amino acids. The CDR3, as DNA: TGTGCCAGCAGTGAGCGGACAGGGCAAGGGGAAGCTTTCTTT. This gives the protein CASSERTGQGEAFF.

This clone was detected once. J is TRBJ1-2 and V is TRBV19; TRBD1 might be the D (5 bases). Germline V gives CDR1 LNHDA, CDR2 SQIVND (reference sequence). V shed 7 bases and J shed 3 bases, with 18 bases lying between them. CDR3 length equals 15 residues. The CDR3 sequence is CASKRQSANDYGYTF. The CDR3 DNA reads as TGTGCCAGTAAGCGACAGTCAGCTAATGACTATGGCTACACCTTC.

This chain joins TRBV5-1 and TRBJ1-3; TRBD1 might be the D (5 bases). Trimming removed 4 bases at V and 4 bases at J, with 12 bases between. Germline V gene lookup returns CDR1 SGHRS and CDR2 YFSETQ. The CDR3 sequence is 14 residues long. Here the CDR3 DNA reads TGCGCCAGCAGCCTAGGGGATATGGGAAACACCATATATTTT. It encodes CASSLGDMGNTIYF. Full variable domain (missing parts from reference TRBV5-1 and TRBJ1-3): KAGVTQTPRYLIKTRGQQVTLSCSPISGHRSVSWYQQTPGQGLQFLFEYFSETQRNKGNFPGRFSGRQFSNSRSEMNVSTLELGDSALYLCASSLGDMGNTIYFGEGSWLTVV.

V is TRBV21-1 and J is TRBJ1-5; the table's TRBD1 call for D was not verified on the DNA. TRBV21-1 is classified as a pseudogene. The CDR3 totals 16 residues. DNA of the CDR3: TGTGCCAGCAGCCCTCTCCCGGGACAGCTCAATCAGCCCCAGCATTTT. It encodes CASSPLPGQLNQPQHF.